The rows below give T cell receptor beta chains drawn from one sample of a study of blood T cell repertoires in COVID-19. The assay was immunoSEQ multiplex PCR, and TCRdb's table has in-frame clones only and misses some. The table lists fewer than 350,000 clones, around 85% of them singletons. The specimen sequenced was peripheral blood. The source is a woman in her thirties with COVID-19, enrolled during active disease. The CDR3 runs from the conserved cysteine through the conserved F or W. The D gene is left open where the match is weak. Not every row has a clone size; where given, it reads once, few, many or a size class.

clone_size	v_call	j_call	d_call	cdr3_nt	cdr3_aa
.	TRBV5-4	TRBJ2-3	TRBD2	TGTGCCAGCAGCCCTAAACGGACTAGCGGCGCAGGCACAGATACGCAGTATTTT	CASSPKRTSGAGTDTQYF
.	TRBV10-3	TRBJ2-5	.	TGTGCCATCAGTGGGGGTGGTAGCGCCCTCCAAGAGACCCAGTACTTC	CAISGGGSALQETQYF
.	TRBV5-4	TRBJ1-2	.	TGTGCCAGCAGCCGCCTAAACTATGGCTACACCTTC	CASSRLNYGYTF
few	TRBV5-1	TRBJ2-3	TRBD1	TGCGCCAGCTCACAGGGGGCGCCGCGCACAGATACGCAGTATTTT	CASSQGAPRTDTQYF
.	TRBV2	TRBJ1-2	.	TGTGCCAGCAGTGAAACAGGGCGACCTAACTATGGCTACACCTTC	CASSETGRPNYGYTF
.	TRBV29-1	TRBJ1-4	.	TGCAGCGGAGAGAGCGGTGAAAAACTGTTTTTT	CSGESGEKLFF
.	TRBV5-4	TRBJ1-1	TRBD1	TGTGCCAGCAGCTTCGTAGGAGGGGGCGGTAACACTGAAGCTTTCTTT	CASSFVGGGGNTEAFF
.	TRBV7-6	TRBJ2-3	TRBD2	TGTGCCGCAGCGGGGGGCCCGTCCGATAGCACAGATACGCAGTATTTT	CAAAGGPSDSTDTQYF
.	TRBV19	TRBJ2-7	.	TGTGCCAGTAGTATTGGCAGAGGCGAGCAGTACTTC	CASSIGRGEQYF
.	TRBV18	TRBJ2-3	.	TGTGCCAGCTCACGGTCCAGGGAAGCAGATACGCAGTATTTT	CASSRSREADTQYF
.	TRBV10-3	TRBJ2-3	TRBD1	TGTGCCATCAGTGAATGGCAGGGGGCGAGCAGCACAGATACGCAGTATTTT	CAISEWQGASSTDTQYF
.	TRBV6-5	TRBJ2-2	TRBD2	TGTGCCAGCAGTTACCAGCGGGGGCATGCCGGGGAGCTGTTTTTT	CASSYQRGHAGELFF
.	TRBV28	TRBJ2-5	TRBD1	TGTGCCAGCAGTTTATATGGGAGGTGGGGACAGGGGGCCCAAGAGACCCAGTACTTC	CASSLYGRWGQGAQETQYF
once	TRBV4-1	TRBJ1-4	TRBD1	TGCGCCAGCAGCCAAGATAAAGGGACAGGGCTTAGTAAAAAACTGTTTTTT	CASSQDKGTGLSKKLFF
.	TRBV5-4	TRBJ2-5	.	TGTGCCAGCAGCTTGGTTCCACAAGAGACCCAGTACTTC	CASSLVPQETQYF
.	TRBV5-1	TRBJ1-2	.	TGCGCCAGCAGGCCCGACAGTAACTATGGCTACACCTTC	CASRPDSNYGYTF